The 3 T cell receptor beta chains presented below share a single source sample, sequenced in a study of T-cell reconstitution after alpha-beta-depleted transplantation in children. Antigen specificity for these receptors is unknown. The TCRbeta library was prepared with unique molecular identifiers. In TCRdb, the PCR reads were re-called with MiXCR into one record per CDR3 protein. The sample records around 270,000 distinct CDR3 sequences, over 7% being singletons. Findings and caveats of the study: T-cell numbers and diversity one year post-transplant derived largely from freshly generated T cells.

This specimen was peripheral blood, taken 360 days after TCRalphabeta/CD19-depleted stem cell transplant. The receptor set was obtained from a female patient between 2 and 10 years old who had a stem cell transplant for Fanconi anemia, so the T cells may come from the graft donor.

This clonotype was counted only a few times. This chain links TRBV11-3 with TRBJ2-3, with no clear D. With 5 bases removed from V and 3 bases from J, the gap between germline ends came to 9 bases. Per the germline V gene, CDR1 is SGHNT and CDR2 is YENEEA. The CDR3 has 13 residues. The CDR3: CASSHPPTDTQYF. CDR3 DNA sequence: TGTGCCAGCAGCCACCCCCCAACAGATACGCAGTATTTT.

The gene calls are TRBV7-9 and TRBJ2-3; 11 bases line up with TRBD2. Germline CDR1 and CDR2: SEHNR and FQNEAQ (reference sequence). The CDR3 is made up of 17 amino acids. V lost 4 bases, J lost 4 bases, and 10 bases stayed unmatched. The CDR3 reads CASSSALAGGYPDTQYF. CDR3 DNA sequence: TGTGCCAGCAGCTCAGCCCTAGCGGGGGGCTACCCAGATACGCAGTATTTT.

The chain is built from TRBV6-2 or TRBV6-3 and TRBJ1-1, with 7 nucleotides matching TRBD1. Germline loops: CDR1 MNHEY, CDR2 SVGEGT. With 5 bases clipped from V and 7 bases from J, the junction kept 4 bases outside the gene matches. This CDR3 region has 12 residues. The CDR3 is CASSRGDSEAFF. Here the CDR3 DNA reads TGTGCCAGCAGTAGGGGGGACAGTGAAGCTTTCTTT.